These 20 T cell receptor beta chains were all obtained from the same sample, sequenced in a study of blood T cell repertoires in COVID-19 (dated by TCRdb to 2018 to 2020). The library was produced with the immunoSEQ multiplex PCR assay. The clones in this table, taken by TCRdb from immuneACCESS, are in-frame only. Not every clone is retained; where verified, under half of the shortfall comes from an unresolved V gene, and the cause of the rest is unknown. The sample contains under 70,000 clones, 65% to 85% of them found a single time. About a fifth of the sample is held by the ten biggest clonotypes. Material: peripheral blood. The receptor set was obtained from a woman older than 75 with active or convalescent COVID-19.

This chain uses TRBV15 with TRBJ2-3, with a weak D call TRBD1 (5 bases). In germline, CDR1 is LNHNV, CDR2 YYDKDF (reference sequence). CDR3 length: 14 amino acids. V lost 3 bases to trimming and J lost 0 bases, with 7 bases between them. The CDR3 bases are TGTGCCACCAGCAGGACAGCTAGCACAGATACGCAGTATTTT. This gives the protein CATSRTASTDTQYF.

The CDR3 reads CASSSTPGEGEFF. In DNA form, the CDR3 reads TGTGCCAGCAGCTCAACCCCCGGGGAGGGGGAGTTTTTT. The rearrangement uses TRBV7-8 and TRBJ1-4; the D gene is possibly TRBD1 (6 bases). V lost 4 bases to trimming and J lost 16 bases, with 19 bases between them. CDR1 is SGHVS and CDR2 is FQNEAQ in the germline V gene. CDR3 length: 13 amino acids.

The chain employs TRBV5-1 and TRBJ1-2; tentatively, D is TRBD1 (6 bases). Trimming removed 0 bases from V and 4 bases from J, with 13 bases in between. Germline V lookup: CDR1 SGHRS, CDR2 YFSETQ. This CDR3 spans 15 amino acids. CDR3 DNA sequence: TGCGCCAGCAGCTTGGTCCCAGGGGTGGGCTATGGCTACACCTTC. Translation gives CASSLVPGVGYGYTF.

The V call is TRBV13, the J call TRBJ1-6; TRBD1 is a possible D gene (5 bases). CDR3 length equals 17 residues. Germline CDR1 is PRHDT and CDR2 is FYEKMQ (reference sequence). Trimming left V 3 bases short and J 8 bases short, with 20 bases between. The CDR3 coding sequence is TGTGCCAGCAGCTTGGGCAGGCAGGGAAGTTTCCATTCACCCCTCCACTTT. It encodes CASSLGRQGSFHSPLHF.

The V gene is TRBV18, the J gene TRBJ1-4; 8 nucleotides match TRBD1. This CDR3 comprises 15 residues. CDR1 and CDR2 (germline): KGHSH, LQKENI. J gave up 7 bases and V 6 bases, and 10 bases lay outside the gene matches. The CDR3 spells CASSSGTGDFEKLFF. The CDR3 coding sequence is TGTGCCAGCTCTTCCGGGACAGGAGATTTTGAAAAACTGTTTTTT.

The chain combines TRBV3-1 (or the pseudogene TRBV3-2) with TRBJ2-1; 10 bases are a match to TRBD1. There are 16 residues in the CDR3. Unmatched junction bases numbered 10, after V lost 2 bases and J lost 9 bases. Germline-derived CDR1 and CDR2 are LGHDT and YNNKEL (reference sequence). As DNA, the CDR3 is TGTGCCAGCAGCCAAAGATCCGGGACAGGGGATGGTGAGCAGTTCTTC. It yields the protein CASSQRSGTGDGEQFF.

The chain carries TRBV3-1 (or the pseudogene TRBV3-2) and TRBJ2-3, with 9 nucleotides matching TRBD2. Germline V gives CDR1 LGHDT, CDR2 YNNKEL (reference sequence). The CDR3 is made up of 15 amino acids. Unmatched junction bases numbered 4, after V lost 5 bases and J lost 1 base. The CDR3: CASSTIAGGTDTQYF. In nucleotides, the CDR3 is TGTGCCAGCAGCACTATAGCGGGGGGCACAGATACGCAGTATTTT.

CDR3 nucleotides: TGTGCCAGCAGGCAACGGGGGGGCTACACCTTC. This codes for CASRQRGGYTF. V usage is TRBV12-3 or TRBV12-4 and J usage is TRBJ1-2, with D perhaps TRBD1 (5 bases). The V and J ends lost 6 bases and 8 bases respectively, with 10 bases between them. This CDR3 is built from 11 residues.

The chain couples TRBV10-1 to TRBJ2-3; 9 nucleotides match TRBD2. Trimming removed 6 bases from V and 6 bases from J; junction bases left unmatched: 7. The CDR3 covers 14 residues. The germline gives CDR1 WNHNN, CDR2 SYGVQD (reference sequence). The CDR3, as DNA: TGCGCCAGCAGCACTAGCGGGCTGGGGGATACGCAGTATTTT. It specifies CASSTSGLGDTQYF.

The chain recombines TRBV5-1 with TRBJ1-3, with D hard to call. This CDR3 spans 16 amino acids. Germline V lookup: CDR1 SGHRS, CDR2 YFSETQ. V was cut by 2 bases and J by 0 bases, with 12 bases left in between. The CDR3 loop is CASSLWALSSGNTIYF. The CDR3 coding sequence is TGCGCCAGCAGCTTATGGGCCTTGAGCTCTGGAAACACCATATATTTT.

J is TRBJ1-1 and V is TRBV24-1; D is possibly TRBD1 (6 bases). The ends were cut back, 9 bases at V and 3 bases at J, with 25 bases in the middle. This CDR3 is 17 amino acids long. Germline V gene sequence: CDR1 KGHDR, CDR2 SFDVKD. CDR3 protein: CATGELSNRVRDTEAFF. CDR3 DNA: TGTGCCACCGGCGAACTATCGAACAGGGTTAGGGACACTGAAGCTTTCTTT.

The chain combines TRBV29-1 with TRBJ1-1, with a possible D match to TRBD1 (6 bases). Germline V gives CDR1 SQVTM, CDR2 ANQGSEA. V lost 4 bases and J 1 base, leaving 13 bases between the germline ends. The CDR3 runs 14 residues. The CDR3 DNA follows: TGCAGCGTTGCGGGGGGGGCGTCGAACACTGAAGCTTTCTTT. This codes for CSVAGGASNTEAFF. The variable domain in full, with the rest retrieved from reference TRBV29-1 and TRBJ1-1, is SAVISQKPSRDICQRGTSLTIQCQVDSQVTMMFWYRQQPGQSLTLIATANQGSEATYESGFVIDKFPISRPNLTFSTLTVSNMSPEDSSIYLCSVAGGASNTEAFFGQGTRLTVV.

V usage is TRBV19 and J usage is TRBJ1-1, with a possible D match to TRBD1 (6 bases). CDR3 size: 17 residues. In germline, CDR1 is LNHDA, CDR2 SQIVND (reference sequence). Trimming removed 1 base at V and 0 bases at J, with 15 bases between. The CDR3, as DNA: TGTGCCAGTAGTATAGGCCTCGCAACAGGGCTGAACACTGAAGCTTTCTTT. It translates to CASSIGLATGLNTEAFF.

The chain employs TRBV6-6 and TRBJ1-2; 8 bases align to TRBD1. This CDR3 has 14 residues. Per the germline V gene, CDR1 is MNHNY and CDR2 is SVGAGI (reference sequence). J gave up 4 bases and V 3 bases, and 4 bases lay outside the gene matches. The CDR3 sequence is CASSYDGQGYGYTF. The CDR3 DNA is TGTGCCAGCAGTTATGACGGACAGGGCTATGGCTACACCTTC.

The chain carries TRBV5-4 and TRBJ2-3, with TRBD2 identical over 9 bases. This CDR3 spans 17 amino acids. V lost 0 bases to trimming and J lost 2 bases; unmatched junction nucleotides: 7. From germline, CDR1 is SGHNT and CDR2 YYREEE (reference sequence). The CDR3 nucleotides read TGTGCCAGCAGCTTGGGGAGTGGCGGGGGGGCCACAGATACGCAGTATTTT. It translates to CASSLGSGGGATDTQYF.

This clone was detected only once. The chain combines TRBV7-9 with TRBJ1-1; 7 positions match TRBD1. The CDR3 has 15 residues. The V gene end was trimmed by 5 bases and the J gene end by 3 bases; junction bases not matched to a gene: 9. Germline CDR1 and CDR2: SEHNR and FQNEAQ (reference sequence). CDR3 nucleotides: TGTGCCAGCAGCCAAAGACAGGGATACGACACTGAAGCTTTCTTT. It encodes CASSQRQGYDTEAFF.

This clone was recorded only once. The CDR3 spells CASRATVVVGGLGNEQFF. In nucleotides, the CDR3 is TGCGCCAGCCGGGCTACGGTTGTGGTGGGCGGACTAGGGAATGAGCAGTTCTTC. The J gene is TRBJ2-1, the V gene TRBV5-1; 7 bases align to TRBD2. Germline trimming cut 7 bases from V and 7 bases from J; bases unmatched to any gene: 23. Germline V gene data show CDR1 as SGHRS and CDR2 as YFSETQ. This CDR3 region has 18 residues.

The gene calls are TRBV11-1 and TRBJ2-1; possibly TRBD1 for D (5 bases). The CDR3 length is 13 residues. V dropped 5 bases and J dropped 5 bases, with 10 bases sitting between them. Germline V gene sequence: CDR1 SGHAT, CDR2 FQDESV (reference sequence). CDR3: CASSPNRNNEQFF. CDR3 coding DNA: TGTGCCAGCAGCCCCAACAGGAACAATGAGCAGTTCTTC.

The rearrangement joins TRBV10-3 to TRBJ2-5; unclear D gene. V dropped 2 bases and J dropped 4 bases, with 14 bases sitting between them. CDR1 is ENHRY and CDR2 is SYGVKD in the germline V gene. This CDR3 contains 15 residues. The CDR3 is CAISEGGAGLETQYF. The CDR3 DNA reads as TGTGCCATCAGTGAGGGCGGAGCCGGATTAGAGACCCAGTACTTC.

The chain uses TRBV6-6 and TRBJ1-1; no firm D call. Trimming stripped 0 bases from V and 11 bases from J, with 10 bases between. CDR3 length: 12 residues. From germline, CDR1 is MNHNY and CDR2 SVGAGI (reference sequence). The CDR3 bases are TGTGCCAGCAGTTACTCGGGGAGGTGGGCTTTCTTT. It translates to CASSYSGRWAFF.